The entry that follows covers one T cell receptor beta chain sequence. Its specificity is not known. These data are taken from a study of identical twins. Findings and limits, study-wide: The more abundant beta clonotypes in cord blood had fewer insertions, and memory repertoires did not show this. With beta out-of-frame sequences, excess sharing by twins was weaker. Zero-insertion results could be subject to partial confounding by invariant MAIT and iNKT cells.

TCRdb recomputed calls from the 5' RACE reads with MiXCR, one row per CDR3 protein. The sample lists a few hundred thousand distinct CDR3 sequences, approximately 9.6% occurring once. CDR3 length: 13 residues. The germline CDR1 and CDR2 sequences are SGHTA and FQGTGA. Germline trimming cut 5 bases from V and 5 bases from J; bases unmatched to any gene: 3. The sample also formed part of further work on yellow fever vaccine responses in identical twins. That report notes: On the reported evidence, twins' vaccine T cell responses seemed partly convergent and partly personalized.

The receptor was derived from a woman under 30 in good health. Sequencing was carried out using PBMCs. The V and J genes are TRBV7-3 and TRBJ2-5; 9 bases are a match to TRBD2. Here the CDR3 DNA reads TGTGCCAGCAGCACAAGCGGGGGGGAGACCCAGTACTTC. It specifies CASSTSGGETQYF.